Sequencing of this TCR beta chain was carried out in a study of T-cell reconstitution after alpha-beta-depleted transplantation in children. Study outcomes and limitations: Surviving recipient T cells and thymic progenitors produced the high day-60 TCRbeta diversity seen in some patients. By about two months after transplant, alpha-beta T cells reportedly arose from several hundred graft clones that had expanded. T-cell numbers and diversity, one year after transplant, stemmed largely from T cells that were newly produced.

Preparation of the TCRbeta library was carried out with unique molecular identifiers. TCRdb re-called the PCR reads with MiXCR, one entry per CDR3 protein. The sample carries over 15,000 distinct CDR3 sequences, about 7.7% recorded once. Relative to its sample, this clonotype is medium-sized. No antigen is known for it. Germline V gene lookup returns CDR1 PRHDT and CDR2 FYEKMQ (reference sequence). The CDR3 sequence is 16 residues long. V shed 0 bases and J shed 0 bases, with 11 bases lying between them. This TCR came from a boy younger than two who had a stem cell transplant for Wiskott-Aldrich syndrome, so the T cells may come from the graft donor. The chain has TRBV13 and TRBJ2-5; possibly TRBD2 for D (6 bases). The sequencing here drew on PBMCs, mostly from graft donor cells, taken 60 days after TCRalphabeta/CD19-depleted stem cell transplant. The CDR3 DNA follows: TGTGCCAGCAGCTTAGGGATAGCGGTGAACCAAGAGACCCAGTACTTC. Translation gives CASSLGIAVNQETQYF. Filled out from reference TRBV13 and TRBJ2-5, the complete variable domain reads AAGVIQSPRHLIKEKRETATLKCYPIPRHDTVYWYQQGPGQDPQFLISFYEKMQSDKGSIPDRFSAQQFSDYHSELNMSSLELGDSALYFCASSLGIAVNQETQYFGPGTRLLVL.